These 5 T cell receptor beta chains were sequenced from one sample in a study of T cell changes during pregnancy in multiple sclerosis. This table comes from immunoSEQ multiplex PCR, and its TCRdb copy is limited to in-frame clones, with some not included. The table includes roughly 84,000 clones, roughly 95% detected once. The sequenced sample was peripheral blood, obtained in the third trimester of pregnancy. Receptors originate from a female donor in good health, enrolled as a control in a pregnancy study.

This chain connects TRBV7-2 to TRBJ2-5, with TRBD1 matching 9 bases. Germline V CDR1 and CDR2: SGHTA, FQGNSA. CDR3 size: 15 residues. Trimming cost V 0 bases and J 3 bases; bases outside gene matches: 2. In DNA, the CDR3 is TGTGCCAGCAGCTTAGCGTGGGACAGGGAAGAGACCCAGTACTTC. Its protein is CASSLAWDREETQYF. Full variable domain (outside the CDR3, taken from reference TRBV7-2 and TRBJ2-5): GAGVSQSPSNKVTEKGKDVELRCDPISGHTALYWYRQSLGQGLEFLIYFQGNSAPDKSGLPSDRFSAERTGGSVSTLTIQRTQQEDSAVYLCASSLAWDREETQYFGPGTRLLVL.

The chain has TRBV5-5 and TRBJ2-1, with 9 bases that match TRBD1. CDR1 is SGHKS and CDR2 is YYEKEE in the germline V gene (reference sequence). J gave up 5 bases and V 1 base, and 10 bases lay outside the gene matches. The length of the CDR3 is 17 residues. The CDR3 sequence is CASSLRSQGAIHNEQFF. The CDR3 nucleotides are TGTGCCAGCAGCTTGAGATCACAGGGGGCCATACACAATGAGCAGTTCTTC.

Only one count was recorded for this clone. The V call is TRBV28, the J call TRBJ1-2; D may be TRBD1 (5 bases). Germline CDR1 is MDHEN and CDR2 is SYDVKM. The CDR3 runs 12 residues. Between the trimmed V and J ends, which lost 4 bases and 4 bases, there was a span of 7 bases. CDR3 residues: CASSWQGYGYTF. The CDR3 DNA follows: TGTGCCAGCAGTTGGCAGGGCTATGGCTACACCTTC.

The chain combines TRBV25-1 with TRBJ2-3; 7 bases are shared with TRBD1. The V gene end was trimmed by 4 bases and the J gene end by 7 bases; junction bases not matched to a gene: 14. CDR3 size: 16 residues. Looked up from germline, CDR1 is MGHDK and CDR2 is SYGVNS. CDR3 in DNA: TGTGCCAGCAGTGTCTCCGGACAGGCAGGTTCACATACGCAGTATTTT. Residues: CASSVSGQAGSHTQYF.

The rearrangement links TRBV11-3 to TRBJ2-5; perhaps TRBD1 as D (5 bases). Germline V gene data show CDR1 as SGHNT and CDR2 as YENEEA. Trimming removed 5 bases from V and 1 base from J, with 14 bases in between. This CDR3 has 15 amino acids. The DNA of the CDR3 is TGTGCCAGCAGCACCTCGGACACCTCCCAAGAGACCCAGTACTTC. Protein: CASSTSDTSQETQYF.